What follows describes a single TCR beta chain. Its cognate antigen is unknown. TCRdb's copy holds only in-frame clones and misses some; the assay was immunoSEQ multiplex PCR. The sample shows around 78,000 clones, roughly 87% of them seen only once. The sample originates from a study of radiation and T cells in renal cell carcinoma. Study results and limitations: Top tumor clonotypes rose in blood 2 weeks post-radiation, then contracted.

Time point specified: blood 4 weeks post-SBRT, at nephrectomy. Treatment meaning: 15 Gy SBRT to primary tumor, nephrectomy 4 weeks later. Nephrectomy followed 15 Gy stereotactic body radiation by 4 weeks. Radiation-treated patients gave blood at baseline, week 2 and week 4. The starting material was blood, obtained from a patient whose treatment included radiotherapy and nephrectomy. This sequence was found in a woman between 65 and 79 years old with renal cell carcinoma.

CDR3: CASSFGQDYGYTF. CDR3 bases: TGTGCCAGCAGTTTCGGACAGGACTATGGCTACACCTTC. The rearrangement links TRBV28 to TRBJ1-2, with TRBD1 matching 7 bases. The germline gives CDR1 MDHEN, CDR2 SYDVKM. This CDR3 has 13 amino acids. V lost 3 bases and J lost 3; bases outside the gene matches: 1.